This TCR beta chain was captured by sequencing in a study of shared clonotypes between healthy human individuals. Study observations and caveats: When compared with the clonotypes that were shared by all four sorted-subset donors, the non-shared clonotypes turned out to have lower generation probabilities. Limited genetic and exposure-history diversity came from having few donors. Among the subsets, naive ones generally showed larger estimated richness than memory ones.

This CDR3 comprises 16 residues. From germline, CDR1 is SGHTA and CDR2 FQGNSA. Unmatched junction bases numbered 14, after V lost 5 bases and J lost 10 bases. Assay used: immunoSEQ multiplex PCR; TCRdb lists only in-frame clones, some missing. The data hold approximately 600,000 clones, with around 96% observed a single time. Naive CD8 isolation took CD45RO-negative cells positively selected for CCR7 and excluded terminally differentiated effector memory CD45RA+ cells. Those who donated, Caucasian adults without exception, all lived in Nashville, Tennessee. Notes on this clone: Its antigen is unidentified.

The J gene is TRBJ2-1, the V gene TRBV7-2; 10 nucleotides match TRBD2. This TCR was sampled from a young woman in good health. Sequencing used naive CD8+ T cells sorted from blood. This chain's CDR3 is CASSRSLLAGPWEQFF. The CDR3 nucleotides read TGTGCCAGCAGCCGATCCCTACTAGCGGGACCGTGGGAGCAGTTCTTC.